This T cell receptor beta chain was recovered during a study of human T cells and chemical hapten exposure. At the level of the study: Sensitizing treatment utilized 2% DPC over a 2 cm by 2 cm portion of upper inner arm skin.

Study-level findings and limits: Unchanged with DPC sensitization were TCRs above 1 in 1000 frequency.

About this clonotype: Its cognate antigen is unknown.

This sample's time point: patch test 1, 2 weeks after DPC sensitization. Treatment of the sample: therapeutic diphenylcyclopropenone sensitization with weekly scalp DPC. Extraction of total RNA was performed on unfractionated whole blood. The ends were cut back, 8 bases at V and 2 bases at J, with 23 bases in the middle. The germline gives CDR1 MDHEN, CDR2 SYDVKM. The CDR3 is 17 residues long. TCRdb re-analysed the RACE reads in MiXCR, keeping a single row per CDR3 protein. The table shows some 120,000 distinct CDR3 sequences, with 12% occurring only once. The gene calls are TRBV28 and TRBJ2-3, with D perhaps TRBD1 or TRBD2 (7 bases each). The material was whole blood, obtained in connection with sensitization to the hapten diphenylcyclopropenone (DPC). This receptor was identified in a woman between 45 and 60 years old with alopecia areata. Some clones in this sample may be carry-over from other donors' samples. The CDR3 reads CASPLGRGPLFTDTQYF. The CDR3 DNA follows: TGTGCCAGCCCGTTGGGGAGGGGGCCCCTCTTCACAGATACGCAGTATTTT.